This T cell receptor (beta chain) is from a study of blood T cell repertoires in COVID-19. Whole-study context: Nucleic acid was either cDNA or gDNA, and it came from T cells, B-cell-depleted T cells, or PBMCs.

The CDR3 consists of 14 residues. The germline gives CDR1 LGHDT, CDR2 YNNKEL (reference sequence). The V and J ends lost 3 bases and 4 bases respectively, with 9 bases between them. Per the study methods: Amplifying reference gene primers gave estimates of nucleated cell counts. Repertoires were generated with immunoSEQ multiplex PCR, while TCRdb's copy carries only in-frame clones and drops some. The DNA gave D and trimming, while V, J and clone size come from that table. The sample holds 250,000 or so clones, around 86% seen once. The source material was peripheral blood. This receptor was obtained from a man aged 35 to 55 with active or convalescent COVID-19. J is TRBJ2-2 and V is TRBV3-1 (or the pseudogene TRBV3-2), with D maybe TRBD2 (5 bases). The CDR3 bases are TGTGCCAGCAGCCAGAGCGGTTTCACCGGGGAGCTGTTTTTT. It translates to CASSQSGFTGELFF.